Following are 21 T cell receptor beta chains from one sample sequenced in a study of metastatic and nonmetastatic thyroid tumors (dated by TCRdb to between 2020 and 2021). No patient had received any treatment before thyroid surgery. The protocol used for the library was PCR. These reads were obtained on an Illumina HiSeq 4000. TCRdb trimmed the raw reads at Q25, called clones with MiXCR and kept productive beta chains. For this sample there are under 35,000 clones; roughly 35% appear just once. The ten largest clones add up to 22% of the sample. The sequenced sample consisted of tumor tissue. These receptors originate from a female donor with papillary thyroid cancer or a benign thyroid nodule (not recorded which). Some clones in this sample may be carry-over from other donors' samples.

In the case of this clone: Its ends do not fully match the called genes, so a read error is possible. CDR3 region: CASSLEAAVSATF. The DNA of the CDR3 is TGTGCCAGCAGCTTAGAGGCAGCCGTGTCAGCCACCTTC. V usage is TRBV7-8 and J usage is TRBJ2-4; unclear D gene. The CDR3 loop spans 13 amino acids. CDR1 and CDR2 from the germline V gene are SGHVS and FQNEAQ.

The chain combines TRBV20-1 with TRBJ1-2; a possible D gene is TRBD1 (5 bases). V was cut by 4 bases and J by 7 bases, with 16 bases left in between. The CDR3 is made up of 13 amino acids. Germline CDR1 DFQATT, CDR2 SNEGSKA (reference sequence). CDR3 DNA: TGCAGTGCTATGGTCACGGGGACGGGTGGCTACACCTTC. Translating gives CSAMVTGTGGYTF.

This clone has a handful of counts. The CDR3 nucleotides are TGTGCCAGCAGTGCCCTCACCCTGACAGGGGGTAATTCACCCCTCCACTTT. Encoded protein: CASSALTLTGGNSPLHF. This chain links TRBV6-1 with TRBJ1-6; 9 bases are shared with TRBD1. Per the germline V gene, CDR1 is MNHNS and CDR2 is SASEGT. V lost 4 bases and J lost 6; bases outside the gene matches: 10. The CDR3 spans 17 residues.

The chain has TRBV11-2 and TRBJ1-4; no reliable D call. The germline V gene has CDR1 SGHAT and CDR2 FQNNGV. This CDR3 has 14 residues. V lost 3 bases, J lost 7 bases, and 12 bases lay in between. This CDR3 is CASSLGGWVEKLFF. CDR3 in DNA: TGTGCCAGCAGCTTGGGTGGCTGGGTTGAAAAACTGTTTTTT.

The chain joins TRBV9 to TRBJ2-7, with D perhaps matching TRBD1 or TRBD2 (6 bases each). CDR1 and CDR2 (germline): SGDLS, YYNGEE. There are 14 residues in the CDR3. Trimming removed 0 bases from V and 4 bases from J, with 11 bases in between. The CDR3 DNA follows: TGTGCCAGCAGCGTAGAGGGGGGCGGTTACGAGCAGTACTTC. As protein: CASSVEGGGYEQYF.

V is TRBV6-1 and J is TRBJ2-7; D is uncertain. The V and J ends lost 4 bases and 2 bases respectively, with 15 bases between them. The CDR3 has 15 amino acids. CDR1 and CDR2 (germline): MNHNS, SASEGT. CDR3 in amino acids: CASSAPKPKAYEQYF. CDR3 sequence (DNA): TGTGCCAGCAGTGCCCCCAAACCGAAAGCCTACGAGCAGTACTTC.

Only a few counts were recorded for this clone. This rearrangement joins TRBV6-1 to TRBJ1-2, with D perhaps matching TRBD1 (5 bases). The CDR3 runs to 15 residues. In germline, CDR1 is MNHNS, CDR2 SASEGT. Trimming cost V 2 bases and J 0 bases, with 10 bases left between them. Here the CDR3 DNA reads TGTGCCAGCAGTGAATCGACAGTTTCTAACTATGGCTACACCTTC. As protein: CASSESTVSNYGYTF.

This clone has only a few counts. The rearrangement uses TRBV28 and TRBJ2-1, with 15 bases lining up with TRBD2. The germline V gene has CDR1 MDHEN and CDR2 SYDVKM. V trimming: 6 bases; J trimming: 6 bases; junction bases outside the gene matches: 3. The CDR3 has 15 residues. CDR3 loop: CASRPGLAGGNEQFF. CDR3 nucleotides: TGTGCCAGCAGGCCGGGACTAGCGGGAGGCAATGAGCAGTTCTTC.

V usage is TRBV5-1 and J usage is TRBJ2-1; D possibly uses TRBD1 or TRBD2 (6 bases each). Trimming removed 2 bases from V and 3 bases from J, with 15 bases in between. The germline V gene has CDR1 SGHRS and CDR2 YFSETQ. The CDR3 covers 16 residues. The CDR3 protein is CASSLFRGLNYNEQFF. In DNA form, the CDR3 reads TGCGCCAGCAGCTTATTTCGGGGGCTAAACTACAATGAGCAGTTCTTC. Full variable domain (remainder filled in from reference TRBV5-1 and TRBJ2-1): KAGVTQTPRYLIKTRGQQVTLSCSPISGHRSVSWYQQTPGQGLQFLFEYFSETQRNKGNFPGRFSGRQFSNSRSEMNVSTLELGDSALYLCASSLFRGLNYNEQFFGPGTRLTVL.

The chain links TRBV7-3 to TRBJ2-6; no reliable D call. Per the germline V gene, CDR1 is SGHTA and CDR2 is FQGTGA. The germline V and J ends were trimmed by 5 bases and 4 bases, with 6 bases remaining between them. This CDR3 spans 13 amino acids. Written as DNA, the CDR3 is TGTGCCAGCAGCCGAACAGGGGCCAACGTCCTGACTTTC. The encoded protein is CASSRTGANVLTF.

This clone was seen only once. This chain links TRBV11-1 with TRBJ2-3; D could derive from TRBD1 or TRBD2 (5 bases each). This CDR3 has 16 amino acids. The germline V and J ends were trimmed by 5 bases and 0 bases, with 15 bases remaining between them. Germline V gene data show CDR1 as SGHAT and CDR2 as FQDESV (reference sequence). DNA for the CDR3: TGTGCCAGCAGCCCTGTCCGGGACCTAAGCACAGATACGCAGTATTTT. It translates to CASSPVRDLSTDTQYF.

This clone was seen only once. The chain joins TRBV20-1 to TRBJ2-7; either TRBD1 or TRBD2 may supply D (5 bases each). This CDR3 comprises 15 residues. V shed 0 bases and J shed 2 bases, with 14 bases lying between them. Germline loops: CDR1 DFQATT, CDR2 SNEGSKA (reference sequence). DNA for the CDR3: TGCAGTGCTAGAGATCTTACCAGGGAGACCTACGAGCAGTACTTC. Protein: CSARDLTRETYEQYF.

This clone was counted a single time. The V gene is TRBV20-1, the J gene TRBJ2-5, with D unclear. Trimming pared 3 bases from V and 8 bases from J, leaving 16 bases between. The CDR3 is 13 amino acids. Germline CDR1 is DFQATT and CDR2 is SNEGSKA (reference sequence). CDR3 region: CSASSPPGQTQYF. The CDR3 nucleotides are TGCAGTGCTAGTTCTCCTCCTGGGCAAACCCAGTACTTC.

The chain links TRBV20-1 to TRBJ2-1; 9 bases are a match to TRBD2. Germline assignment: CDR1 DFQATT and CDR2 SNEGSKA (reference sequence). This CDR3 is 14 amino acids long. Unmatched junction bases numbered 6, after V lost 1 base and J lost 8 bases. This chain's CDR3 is CSARVDSGRHEQFF. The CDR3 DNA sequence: TGCAGTGCTAGAGTCGATAGCGGGAGACATGAGCAGTTCTTC.

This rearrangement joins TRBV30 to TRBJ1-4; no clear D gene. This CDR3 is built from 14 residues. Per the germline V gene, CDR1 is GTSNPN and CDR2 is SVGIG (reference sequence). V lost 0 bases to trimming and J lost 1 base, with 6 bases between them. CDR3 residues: CAWSVGVTNEKLFF. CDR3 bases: TGTGCCTGGAGTGTCGGGGTAACTAATGAAAAACTGTTTTTT. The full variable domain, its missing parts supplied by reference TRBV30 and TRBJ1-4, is SQTIHQWPATLVQPVGSPLSLECTVEGTSNPNLYWYRQAAGRGLQLLFYSVGIGQISSEVPQNLSASRPQDRQFILSSKKLLLSDSGFYLCAWSVGVTNEKLFFGSGTQLSVL.

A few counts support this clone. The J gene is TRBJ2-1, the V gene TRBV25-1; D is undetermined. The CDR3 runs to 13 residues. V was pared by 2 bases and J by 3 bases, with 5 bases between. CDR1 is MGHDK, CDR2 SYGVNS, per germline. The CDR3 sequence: CASSESYYNEQFF. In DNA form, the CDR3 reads TGTGCCAGCAGTGAAAGTTACTACAATGAGCAGTTCTTC.

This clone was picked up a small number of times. The chain's CDR3 is CASSIKAGLTYEQYF. The CDR3 DNA reads as TGTGCCAGTAGTATTAAGGCGGGGCTGACCTACGAGCAGTACTTC. V and J are TRBV19 and TRBJ2-7, with D perhaps TRBD2 (6 bases). The germline V and J ends were trimmed by 3 bases and 2 bases, with 14 bases remaining between them. The CDR3 contains 15 residues. CDR1 is LNHDA, CDR2 SQIVND, per germline (reference sequence).

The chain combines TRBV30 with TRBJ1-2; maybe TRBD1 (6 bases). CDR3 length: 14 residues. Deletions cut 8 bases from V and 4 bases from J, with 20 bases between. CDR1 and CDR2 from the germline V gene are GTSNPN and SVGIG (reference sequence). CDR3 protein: CAGGVQGLIYGYTF. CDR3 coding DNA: TGTGCCGGGGGGGTACAGGGACTGATCTATGGCTACACCTTC.

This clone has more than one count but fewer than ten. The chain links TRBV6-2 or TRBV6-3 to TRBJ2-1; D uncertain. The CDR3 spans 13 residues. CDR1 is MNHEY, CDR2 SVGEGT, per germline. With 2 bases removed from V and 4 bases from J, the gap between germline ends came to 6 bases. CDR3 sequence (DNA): TGTGCCAGCAGTTACGCGACTTACAATGAGCAGTTCTTC. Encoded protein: CASSYATYNEQFF.

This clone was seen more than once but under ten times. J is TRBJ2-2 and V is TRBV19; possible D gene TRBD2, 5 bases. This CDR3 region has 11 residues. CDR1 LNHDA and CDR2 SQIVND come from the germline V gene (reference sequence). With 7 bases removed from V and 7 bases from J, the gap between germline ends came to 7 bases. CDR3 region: CASKEDGELFF. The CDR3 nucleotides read TGTGCCAGTAAGGAGGACGGGGAGCTGTTTTTT.

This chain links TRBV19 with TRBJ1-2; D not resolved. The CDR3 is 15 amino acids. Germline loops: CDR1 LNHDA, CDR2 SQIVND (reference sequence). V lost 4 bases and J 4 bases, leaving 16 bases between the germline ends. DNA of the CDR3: TGTGCCAGTAGTACCATCGGGGATCCCCTCTATGGCTACACCTTC. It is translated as CASSTIGDPLYGYTF.